This TCR beta chain is drawn from a study of Ad26.COV2.S vaccination and SARS-CoV-2 variants. About the study: A COV1001 Ad26.COV2.S trial-arm participant provided the sample. The authors gave Ad26.COV2.S intramuscularly, either once or twice 56 days apart.

V lost 4 bases to trimming and J lost 0 bases; unmatched junction nucleotides: 9. Germline V gives CDR1 SGHRS, CDR2 YFSETQ. This CDR3 contains 17 residues. Overall study results and limits: Breadth measured for non-spike TCRs was similar across vaccine and placebo recipients.

Produced via immunoSEQ multiplex PCR; TCRdb's table is partial and in-frame only. The sample yields over 400,000 clones, 89% seen once. Worth noting for this clone: What it binds is not known.

Treatment in this sample: around 19 received Ad26.COV2.S at low or high dose, single or two shots; roughly five received placebo; per-sample allocation not given. Repertoires come from day 63 after the first vaccine or placebo injection. Wuhan-strain spike was delivered by a replication-incompetent Ad26 vector. The V call is TRBV5-1, the J call TRBJ2-3, with 9 bases that match TRBD2. The sample here was peripheral blood, taken in a trial of Ad26.COV2.S vaccine versus placebo. This receptor was taken from a person aged 18-60 years who received the Ad26.COV2.S COVID-19 vaccine or a placebo. The CDR3: CASSPGLAGFSTDTQYF. CDR3 bases: TGCGCCAGCAGCCCTGGGCTAGCGGGATTTAGCACAGATACGCAGTATTTT.